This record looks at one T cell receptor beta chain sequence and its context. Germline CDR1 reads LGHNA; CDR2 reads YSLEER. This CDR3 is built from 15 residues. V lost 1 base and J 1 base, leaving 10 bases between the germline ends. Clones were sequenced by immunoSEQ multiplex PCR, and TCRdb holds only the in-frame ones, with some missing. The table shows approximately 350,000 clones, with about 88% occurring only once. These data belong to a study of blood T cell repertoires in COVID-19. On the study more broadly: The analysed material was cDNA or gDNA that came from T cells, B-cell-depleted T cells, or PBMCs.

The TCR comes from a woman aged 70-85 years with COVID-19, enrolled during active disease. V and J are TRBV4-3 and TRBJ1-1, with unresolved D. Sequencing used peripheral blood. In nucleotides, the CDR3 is TGCGCCAGCAGCCAAGGTGCGACGGGGAACACTGAAGCTTTCTTT. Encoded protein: CASSQGATGNTEAFF.